The source of this T cell receptor beta chain is a study of CD8 T cells in Susac syndrome. Peripheral blood CD8+ and CD4+ T cells were profiled by TCR beta sequencing. Negative isolation yielded CD4+ and CD8+ T cells, and FACS enriched TEMRA cells. A quantity of roughly 0.5 to 1 ug RNA underwent reverse transcription using random hexamers. The method of amplification for TCR beta CDR3 was immunoSEQ multiplex PCR, covering 54 Vbeta and 13 Jbeta. TCRdb itself ran the immunoSEQ multiplex PCR reads through MiXCR, one entry per CDR3 protein. The sample lists 150,000 to 200,000 distinct CDR3 sequences, about 95% seen once, with roughly 0.088% in the top ten. V lost 3 bases and J 3 bases, leaving 15 bases between the germline ends. The CDR3 is made up of 14 amino acids. From germline, CDR1 is DFQATT and CDR2 SNEGSKA (reference sequence).

The receptor comes from a human donor with multiple sclerosis. The chain uses TRBV20-1 and TRBJ2-7; D possibly uses TRBD1 or TRBD2 (5 bases each). Sequencing was performed on CD4+ T cells from PBMCs. CDR3 in DNA: TGCAGTGCTAGCCCCGGGACGGCGAACTACGAGCAGTACTTC. Translation gives CSASPGTANYEQYF.